A selection of T cell receptor beta chains follows, all from one sample in a study of T-cell reconstitution after alpha-beta-depleted transplantation in children. TCRdb ran MiXCR on the PCR reads and lists one entry per CDR3 protein. This table holds about 540,000 distinct CDR3 sequences, about 16% found once. Sample: PBMCs from the stem cell graft donor, taken from the stem cell graft. These receptors all come from a human donor who donated a stem cell graft to a child with acute lymphoblastic leukemia. Each CDR3 is given with its conserved first and last residue. D genes are given only for firm matches. Clone size is not always given. Where it is, it says once, few, many or a class for expanded clones.

V: TRBV5-6; size: few; J: TRBJ1-6; D: NA; CDR3: CASSLRFNNSPLHF; DNA: TGTGCCAGCAGCTTGCGTTTCAATAATTCACCCCTCCACTTT
V: TRBV24-1; size: few; J: TRBJ2-3; D: NA; CDR3: CATSDFQNTQYF; DNA: TGTGCCACCAGTGATTTTCAGAATACGCAGTATTTT
V: TRBV9; size: NA; J: TRBJ2-1; D: NA; CDR3: CASSVEWLGNEQFF; DNA: TGTGCCAGCAGCGTAGAATGGCTGGGGAATGAGCAGTTCTTC
V: TRBV27; size: once; J: TRBJ2-1; D: TRBD2; CDR3: CASSLFGGAGIYNEQFF; DNA: TGTGCCAGCAGTTTATTCGGGGGGGCGGGGATCTACAATGAGCAGTTCTTC
V: TRBV12-3/TRBV12-4; size: many; J: TRBJ2-7; D: TRBD2; CDR3: CASSSGTSLKSDEQYF; DNA: TGTGCCAGCAGTTCTGGGACTAGCTTAAAGTCCGACGAGCAGTACTTC
V: TRBV20-1; size: NA; J: TRBJ1-4; D: NA; CDR3: CSAWTAEGEKLFF; DNA: TGCAGTGCTTGGACGGCCGAGGGCGAAAAACTGTTTTTT
V: TRBV5-1; size: NA; J: TRBJ2-3; D: TRBD2; CDR3: CASSSDRLAALGDTQYF; DNA: TGCGCCAGCAGCTCCGATCGACTAGCGGCCTTGGGAGATACGCAGTATTTT
V: TRBV2; size: few; J: TRBJ1-6; D: NA; CDR3: CASRLGLNSPLHF; DNA: TGTGCCAGCAGACTAGGACTTAATTCACCCCTCCACTTT
V: TRBV4-1; size: few; J: TRBJ2-3; D: TRBD2; CDR3: CASSQLLAGSTDTQYF; DNA: TGCGCCAGCAGCCAACTACTAGCGGGGAGCACAGATACGCAGTATTTT
V: TRBV3-1; size: few; J: TRBJ2-7; D: NA; CDR3: CASSHPSGYGSYEQYF; DNA: TGTGCCAGCAGCCACCCAAGCGGGTATGGCTCCTACGAGCAGTACTTC
V: TRBV7-9; size: NA; J: TRBJ1-2; D: TRBD1; CDR3: CASSPSSVGQGDYGYTF; DNA: TGTGCCAGCAGCCCCTCCTCTGTGGGACAGGGAGACTATGGCTACACCTTC
V: TRBV4-2; size: few; J: TRBJ2-5; D: TRBD2; CDR3: CASSYLRATSGRGAETQYF; DNA: TGTGCCAGCAGTTATCTCAGGGCCACTAGCGGGAGAGGAGCAGAGACCCAGTACTTC
V: TRBV13; size: few; J: TRBJ2-3; D: NA; CDR3: CASSNIFTDTQYF; DNA: TGTGCCAGCAGCAATATTTTCACAGATACGCAGTATTTT
V: TRBV3-1; size: NA; J: TRBJ2-1; D: NA; CDR3: CASSQDMVFEQFF; DNA: TGTGCCAGCAGCCAAGATATGGTCTTTGAGCAGTTCTTC
V: TRBV5-1; size: NA; J: TRBJ2-1; D: TRBD2; CDR3: CASSLAQGGPDNEQFF; DNA: TGCGCCAGCAGCTTGGCCCAGGGAGGGCCGGACAATGAGCAGTTCTTC
V: TRBV5-1; size: few; J: TRBJ1-2; D: NA; CDR3: CASRGLSNNYGYTF; DNA: TGCGCCAGCAGAGGGCTGAGCAATAACTATGGCTACACCTTC
V: TRBV12-3/TRBV12-4; size: NA; J: TRBJ1-4; D: NA; CDR3: CASSFFGEKLFF; DNA: TGTGCCAGCAGTTTCTTTGGTGAAAAACTGTTTTTT
V: TRBV7-9; size: few; J: TRBJ2-7; D: TRBD2; CDR3: CASSMTSGDYEQYF; DNA: TGTGCCAGCAGCATGACTAGCGGGGACTACGAGCAGTACTTC
V: TRBV6-1; size: many; J: TRBJ2-5; D: NA; CDR3: CASSVDRDTQETQYF; DNA: TGTGCCAGCAGCGTCGACCGGGACACCCAAGAGACCCAGTACTTC
V: TRBV5-1; size: few; J: TRBJ1-1; D: NA; CDR3: CASSLGFRARDTEAFF; DNA: TGCGCCAGCAGCTTGGGGTTCAGGGCTCGGGACACTGAAGCTTTCTTT
V: TRBV4-2; size: few; J: TRBJ2-1; D: TRBD2; CDR3: CASSQGLAGIYNEQFF; DNA: TGTGCCAGCAGCCAGGGCCTAGCGGGAATCTACAATGAGCAGTTCTTC
V: TRBV4-1; size: NA; J: TRBJ1-6; D: TRBD1; CDR3: CASSQEEGQRYSPLHF; DNA: TGCGCCAGCAGCCAAGAGGAGGGACAGCGATATTCACCCCTCCACTTT
V: TRBV7-6; size: NA; J: TRBJ1-4; D: NA; CDR3: CASSFPATNEKLFF; DNA: TGTGCCAGCAGCTTCCCGGCAACTAATGAAAAACTGTTTTTT
V: TRBV27; size: few; J: TRBJ1-5; D: NA; CDR3: CASRSTVQLPQHF; DNA: TGTGCCAGCAGGTCGACGGTTCAATTGCCCCAGCATTTT
V: TRBV5-1; size: many; J: TRBJ2-7; D: TRBD1; CDR3: CASRDRQGVYEQYF; DNA: TGCGCCAGCAGAGATAGACAGGGTGTCTACGAGCAGTACTTC
V: TRBV18; size: NA; J: TRBJ2-2; D: NA; CDR3: CASSPPVMPGELFF; DNA: TGTGCCAGCTCACCACCGGTAATGCCCGGGGAGCTGTTTTTT
V: TRBV11-2; size: NA; J: TRBJ2-3; D: TRBD2; CDR3: CASSSQLAPSTDTQYF; DNA: TGTGCCAGCAGCTCCCAACTAGCGCCAAGCACAGATACGCAGTATTTT
V: TRBV12-3/TRBV12-4; size: NA; J: TRBJ2-1; D: NA; CDR3: CASSTRRAGEQFF; DNA: TGTGCCAGCAGTACCCGCAGGGCAGGTGAGCAGTTCTTC
V: TRBV7-2; size: few; J: TRBJ1-2; D: NA; CDR3: CASSLPRAYYGYTF; DNA: TGTGCCAGCAGCTTACCCAGGGCCTACTATGGCTACACCTTC
V: TRBV10-3; size: few; J: TRBJ1-1; D: NA; CDR3: CAITRTDENTEAFF; DNA: TGTGCCATCACCCGGACAGACGAGAACACTGAAGCTTTCTTT
V: TRBV9; size: NA; J: TRBJ2-6; D: TRBD2; CDR3: CASSAPATSGLLSGANVLTF; DNA: TGTGCCAGCAGCGCCCCAGCGACTAGCGGGTTACTCTCTGGGGCCAACGTCCTGACTTTC
V: TRBV18; size: NA; J: TRBJ2-1; D: NA; CDR3: CASSPGTGMNEQFF; DNA: TGTGCCAGCTCACCAGGAACAGGGATGAATGAGCAGTTCTTC
V: TRBV5-8; size: NA; J: TRBJ2-7; D: TRBD2; CDR3: CASSLAIFGGGNEQYF; DNA: TGTGCCAGCAGCTTAGCCATCTTCGGGGGAGGGAACGAGCAGTACTTC
V: TRBV5-1; size: few; J: TRBJ2-5; D: NA; CDR3: CASSLPRDRAQETQYF; DNA: TGCGCCAGCAGCTTGCCCCGGGATAGGGCCCAAGAGACCCAGTACTTC
V: TRBV6-1; size: NA; J: TRBJ2-2; D: NA; CDR3: CASRFPGQLSTGELFF; DNA: TGTGCCAGCAGATTCCCCGGCCAATTATCGACCGGGGAGCTGTTTTTT
V: TRBV29-1; size: NA; J: TRBJ2-1; D: TRBD2; CDR3: CSVLIAGASEQFF; DNA: TGCAGCGTTCTGATAGCGGGAGCGTCTGAGCAGTTCTTC
V: TRBV10-3; size: NA; J: TRBJ1-5; D: NA; CDR3: CAISESPGGGDQPQHF; DNA: TGTGCCATCAGTGAGTCCCCCGGGGGCGGTGACCAGCCCCAGCATTTT
V: TRBV7-8; size: NA; J: TRBJ2-5; D: TRBD2; CDR3: CASSLLAGFRGEYQETQYF; DNA: TGTGCCAGCAGCTTGCTAGCGGGGTTTAGGGGCGAGTACCAAGAGACCCAGTACTTC
V: TRBV5-1; size: many; J: TRBJ1-1; D: NA; CDR3: CASSLGHLNTEAFF; DNA: TGTGCCAGCAGCTTGGGACACCTGAACACTGAAGCTTTCTTT
V: TRBV3-1; size: NA; J: TRBJ1-2; D: NA; CDR3: CASSQDSVGYGYTF; DNA: TGTGCCAGCAGCCAAGACTCTGTGGGCTATGGCTACACCTTC
V: TRBV11-3; size: few; J: TRBJ2-2; D: TRBD2; CDR3: CASSFGLAENTGELFF; DNA: TGTGCCAGCAGCTTTGGACTAGCGGAGAACACCGGGGAGCTGTTTTTT
V: TRBV7-9; size: few; J: TRBJ2-1; D: TRBD1; CDR3: CASSLGDGTASEQFF; DNA: TGTGCCAGCAGCTTAGGGGACGGGACAGCGAGTGAGCAGTTCTTC
V: TRBV13; size: few; J: TRBJ2-7; D: TRBD1; CDR3: CASSFTGAGIYEQYF; DNA: TGTGCCAGCAGCTTCACAGGGGCCGGTATCTACGAGCAGTACTTC
V: TRBV7-6; size: NA; J: TRBJ2-3; D: NA; CDR3: CASSFESTDTQYF; DNA: TGTGCCAGCAGCTTTGAGAGCACAGATACGCAGTATTTT
V: TRBV6-4; size: few; J: TRBJ2-7; D: TRBD2; CDR3: CASRRLAGDQEQYF; DNA: TGTGCCAGCAGACGGCTAGCGGGAGATCAGGAGCAGTACTTC
V: TRBV20-1; size: few; J: TRBJ2-7; D: NA; CDR3: CSATPLTRGPEQYF; DNA: TGCAGTGCCACACCTCTGACACGCGGCCCGGAGCAGTACTTC
V: TRBV5-1; size: few; J: TRBJ2-1; D: TRBD2; CDR3: CASSLWTSGIGQSNEQFF; DNA: TGCGCCAGCAGCTTGTGGACTAGCGGGATTGGGCAATCAAATGAGCAGTTCTTC
V: TRBV15; size: NA; J: TRBJ2-3; D: NA; CDR3: CATSNTAGRDTQYF; DNA: TGTGCCACCAGCAATACGGCCGGTCGGGATACGCAGTATTTT
V: TRBV4-2; size: NA; J: TRBJ2-2; D: NA; CDR3: CASRRTGAGELFF; DNA: TGTGCCAGCCGAAGGACGGGGGCCGGGGAGCTGTTTTTT
V: TRBV5-1; size: NA; J: TRBJ2-7; D: TRBD1; CDR3: CASSAGTARTYEQYF; DNA: TGCGCCAGCAGCGCCGGGACAGCCCGAACCTACGAGCAGTACTTC
V: TRBV24-1; size: NA; J: TRBJ1-2; D: NA; CDR3: CATSKQGRETQGIRTNYGYTF; DNA: TGTGCCACCAGCAAGCAAGGCAGAGAGACCCAGGGAATCAGGACTAACTATGGCTACACCTTC
V: TRBV12-3/TRBV12-4; size: NA; J: TRBJ2-2; D: TRBD2; CDR3: CASSIRVGTSVGTNTGELFF; DNA: TGTGCCAGCAGCATCCGGGTCGGGACTAGCGTAGGGACGAACACCGGGGAGCTGTTTTTT
V: TRBV24-1; size: NA; J: TRBJ2-5; D: NA; CDR3: CATSDYGTGLETQYF; DNA: TGTGCCACCAGTGATTATGGCACAGGGCTTGAGACCCAGTACTTC